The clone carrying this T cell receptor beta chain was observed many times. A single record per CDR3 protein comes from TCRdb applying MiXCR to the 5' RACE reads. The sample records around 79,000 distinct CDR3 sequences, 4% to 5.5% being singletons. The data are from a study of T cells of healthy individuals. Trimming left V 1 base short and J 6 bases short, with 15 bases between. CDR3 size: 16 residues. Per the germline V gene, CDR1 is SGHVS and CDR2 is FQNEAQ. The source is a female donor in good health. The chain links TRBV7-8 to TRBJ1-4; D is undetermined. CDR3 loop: CASSLGAVGSYEKLFF. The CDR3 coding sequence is TGTGCCAGCAGCTTAGGGGCGGTAGGGTCTTATGAAAAACTGTTTTTT.